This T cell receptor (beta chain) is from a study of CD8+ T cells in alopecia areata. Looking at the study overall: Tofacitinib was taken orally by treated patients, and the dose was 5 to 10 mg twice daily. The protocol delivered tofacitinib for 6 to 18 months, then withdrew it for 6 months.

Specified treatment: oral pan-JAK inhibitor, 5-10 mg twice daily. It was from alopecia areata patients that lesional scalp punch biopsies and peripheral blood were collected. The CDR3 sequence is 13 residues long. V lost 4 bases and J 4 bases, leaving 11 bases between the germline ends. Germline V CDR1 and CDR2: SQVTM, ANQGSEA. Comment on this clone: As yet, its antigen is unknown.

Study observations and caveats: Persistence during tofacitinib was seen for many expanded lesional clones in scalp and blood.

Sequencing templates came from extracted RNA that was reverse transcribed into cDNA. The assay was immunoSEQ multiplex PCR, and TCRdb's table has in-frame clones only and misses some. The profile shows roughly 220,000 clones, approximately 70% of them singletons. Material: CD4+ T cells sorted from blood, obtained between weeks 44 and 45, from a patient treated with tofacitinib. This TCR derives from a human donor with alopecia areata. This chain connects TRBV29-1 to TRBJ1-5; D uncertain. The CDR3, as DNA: TGCAGCGTTGGTTGGGCGACTAATCAGCCCCAGCATTTT. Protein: CSVGWATNQPQHF.